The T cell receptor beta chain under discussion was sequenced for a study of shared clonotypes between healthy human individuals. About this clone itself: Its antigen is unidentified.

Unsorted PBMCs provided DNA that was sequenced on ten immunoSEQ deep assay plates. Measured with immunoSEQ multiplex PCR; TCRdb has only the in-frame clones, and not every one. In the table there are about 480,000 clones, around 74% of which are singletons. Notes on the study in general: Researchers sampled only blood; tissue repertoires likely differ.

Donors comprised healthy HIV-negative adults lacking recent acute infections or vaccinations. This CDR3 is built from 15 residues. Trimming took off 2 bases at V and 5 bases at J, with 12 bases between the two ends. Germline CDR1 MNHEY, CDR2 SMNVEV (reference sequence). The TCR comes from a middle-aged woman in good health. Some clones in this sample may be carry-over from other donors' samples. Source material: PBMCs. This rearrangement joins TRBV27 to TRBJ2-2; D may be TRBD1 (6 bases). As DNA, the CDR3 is TGTGCCAGCAGTTTAGGGGTCAGGGGAACCGGGGAGCTGTTTTTT. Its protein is CASSLGVRGTGELFF.